In this sample, the clone carrying this T cell receptor (beta chain) turned up many times. Its antigen is currently unknown. The time point is: sample taken at primary tumor resection. Looked up from germline, CDR1 is SGHDT and CDR2 is YYEEEE. There are 15 residues in the CDR3. The ends were cut back, 0 bases at V and 2 bases at J, with 12 bases in the middle. In TCRdb, the 5' RACE reads were re-called with MiXCR into one record per CDR3 protein. The data contain approximately 12,000 distinct CDR3 sequences, around an eighth of them singletons. This entry comes from a study of spatial heterogeneity in lung cancer. Study-wide context: Counts of TCR transcripts in tumor regions tracked strongly with a T cell module score that came from matched bulk RNA-seq. Study-wide findings and caveats: One measure, the expanded intratumoral alpha and beta TCR count, tracked tumor mutation counts.

Sequencing used lung tumor tissue, obtained at surgery. The clonotype comes from a female donor with early-stage non-small cell lung cancer. The chain employs TRBV5-6 and TRBJ2-7; no firm D call. For the CDR3, the DNA is TGTGCCAGCAGCTTGGGCTGGGGTGGACCCTACGAGCAGTACTTC. As protein: CASSLGWGGPYEQYF. Using reference TRBV5-6 and TRBJ2-7 for the parts outside the CDR3, the full variable domain is DAGVTQSPTHLIKTRGQQVTLRCSPKSGHDTVSWYQQALGQGPQFIFQYYEEEERQRGNFPDRFSGHQFPNYSSELNVNALLLGDSALYLCASSLGWGGPYEQYFGPGTRLTVT.